Listed here is a single T cell receptor (beta chain). This CDR3 spans 17 amino acids. V lost 0 bases, J lost 4 bases, and 6 bases stayed unmatched. Germline CDR1 and CDR2: LGHNA and YNFKEQ. The data originate from a study of blood T cell repertoires in COVID-19. The assay was immunoSEQ multiplex PCR, and TCRdb's table has in-frame clones only and misses some. The sample lists 300,000 to 400,000 clones, around 82% seen once, with roughly 3% in the top ten. This receptor was obtained from a man aged 30 to 39 with active or convalescent COVID-19. Specimen: peripheral blood. The chain is built from TRBV4-2 and TRBJ2-1; TRBD2 aligns across 10 bases. CDR3: CASSQEWSSGGYNEQFF. The CDR3 DNA follows: TGTGCCAGCAGCCAAGAATGGTCTAGCGGGGGTTACAATGAGCAGTTCTTC.